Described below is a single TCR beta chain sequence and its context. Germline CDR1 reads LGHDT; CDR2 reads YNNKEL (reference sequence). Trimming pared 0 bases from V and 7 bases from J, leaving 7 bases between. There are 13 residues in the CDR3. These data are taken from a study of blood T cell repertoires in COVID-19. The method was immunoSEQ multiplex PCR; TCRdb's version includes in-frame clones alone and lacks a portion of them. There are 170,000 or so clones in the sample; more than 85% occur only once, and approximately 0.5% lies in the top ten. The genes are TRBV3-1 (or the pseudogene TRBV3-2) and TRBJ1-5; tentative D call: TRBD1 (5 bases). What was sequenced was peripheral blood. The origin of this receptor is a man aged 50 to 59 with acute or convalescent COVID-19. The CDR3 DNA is TGTGCCAGCAGCCAAGACAGGGCCCAGCCCCAGCATTTT. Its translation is CASSQDRAQPQHF.